This TCR beta chain was retrieved from a study of stem cell transplantation in POMP-related autoinflammatory disease. Produced via immunoSEQ multiplex PCR; TCRdb's table is partial and in-frame only. The sample has some 65,000 clones; approximately 91% are singletons. Study-wide results and limits: Patients with PRAID showed a restricted number of unique TRB V-J gene pairings.

Concerning this clone itself: Its antigen remains unknown.

Germline CDR1 MNHEY, CDR2 SVGAGI. The CDR3 length is 15 residues. The V and J ends lost 9 bases and 0 bases respectively, with 15 bases between them. Prominent immunodeficiency with autoinflammation defined PRAID. V usage is TRBV6-5 and J usage is TRBJ1-5; D ambiguous. This sequence was found in a human patient with POMP-related autoinflammation and immune dysregulation (PRAID). Some T cells may be transferred from the graft donor. The sequencing here drew on CD4+ T cells from PBMCs, taken after stem cell transplantation. This CDR3 reads CASSGVGYSNQPQHF. CDR3 coding DNA: TGTGCCAGTTCCGGGGTAGGGTATAGCAATCAGCCCCAGCATTTT.